The present T cell receptor (beta chain) was sequenced within a study of shared clonotypes between healthy human individuals. Caucasian adults residing in Nashville, Tennessee made up all the donors. Clones were sequenced by immunoSEQ multiplex PCR, and TCRdb holds only the in-frame ones, with some missing. Of roughly 500,000 clones detected, more than 75% appear once; the ten largest clones hold 13%. The source material was PBMCs. The TCR sequence derives from a woman in her 40s in good health. Some clones in this sample may be carry-over from other donors' samples.

The CDR3 spells CASSGQTSSYEQYF. Written as DNA, the CDR3 is TGTGCCAGCAGCGGACAGACTAGCTCCTACGAGCAGTACTTC. The chain is built from TRBV6-1 and TRBJ2-7; D is tentatively TRBD1 or TRBD2 (6 bases each). Trimming removed 6 bases at V and 0 bases at J, with 12 bases between. The CDR3 spans 14 residues. Germline-derived CDR1 and CDR2 are MNHNS and SASEGT.